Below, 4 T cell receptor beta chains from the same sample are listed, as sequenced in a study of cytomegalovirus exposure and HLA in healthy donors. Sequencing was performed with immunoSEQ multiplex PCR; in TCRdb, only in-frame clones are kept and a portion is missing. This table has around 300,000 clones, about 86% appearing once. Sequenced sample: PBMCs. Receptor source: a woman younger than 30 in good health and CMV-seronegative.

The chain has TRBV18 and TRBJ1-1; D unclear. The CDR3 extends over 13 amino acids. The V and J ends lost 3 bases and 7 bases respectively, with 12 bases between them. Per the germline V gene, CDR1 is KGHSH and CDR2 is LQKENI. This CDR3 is CASSPEVHGEAFF. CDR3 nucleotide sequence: TGTGCCAGCTCACCTGAGGTTCATGGTGAAGCTTTCTTT.

The CDR3: CASSLSGDSVYEQYF. The CDR3 nucleotides are TGTGCCAGCAGCCTTAGCGGGGACTCAGTCTACGAGCAGTACTTC. The V and J genes are TRBV7-2 and TRBJ2-7; 8 nucleotides agree with TRBD2. Germline V gene lookup returns CDR1 SGHTA and CDR2 FQGNSA. Germline trimming cut 5 bases from V and 3 bases from J; bases unmatched to any gene: 9. The CDR3 consists of 15 residues.

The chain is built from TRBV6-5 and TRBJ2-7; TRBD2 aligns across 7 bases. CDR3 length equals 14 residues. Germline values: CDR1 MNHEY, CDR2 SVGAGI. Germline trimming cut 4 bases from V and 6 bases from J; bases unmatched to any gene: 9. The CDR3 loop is CASSFREGWGEQYF. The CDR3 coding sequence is TGTGCCAGCAGTTTCAGGGAGGGGTGGGGCGAGCAGTACTTC.

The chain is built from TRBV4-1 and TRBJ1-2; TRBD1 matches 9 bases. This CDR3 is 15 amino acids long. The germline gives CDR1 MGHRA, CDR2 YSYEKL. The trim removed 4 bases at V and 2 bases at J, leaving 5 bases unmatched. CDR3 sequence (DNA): TGCGCCAGCAGCCCGGGACAGGGTACAAACTATGGCTACACCTTC. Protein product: CASSPGQGTNYGYTF.